Here is one T cell receptor beta chain with its context. Trimming cost V 1 base and J 9 bases; bases outside gene matches: 3. Germline CDR1 reads LGHNA; CDR2 reads YSLEER. The CDR3 runs to 13 residues. The sample comes from a study of molecular identifiers for immune sequencing clone quantification. Methods described previously, with TCR primers listed, were used for bulk TCR libraries. Via MiXCR, TCRdb re-called the PCR reads, giving one row per CDR3 protein. Among approximately 320,000 distinct CDR3 sequences listed, roughly 24% were seen once. The clonotype was recovered from a human donor in good health. Some libraries in this study had Jurkat cell RNA spiked in. The sequenced sample consisted of naive CD8+ T cells from blood, with Jurkat cell RNA spiked in. The subset was: FACS-sorted CD8+CD4-CCR7+CD45RA+ naive T cells. The V and J genes are TRBV4-3 and TRBJ2-1, with TRBD2 matching over 7 bases. Written as DNA, the CDR3 is TGCGCCAGCAGCCAAGTTGCTAGCGGTGAGCAGTTCTTC. Translating gives CASSQVASGEQFF.